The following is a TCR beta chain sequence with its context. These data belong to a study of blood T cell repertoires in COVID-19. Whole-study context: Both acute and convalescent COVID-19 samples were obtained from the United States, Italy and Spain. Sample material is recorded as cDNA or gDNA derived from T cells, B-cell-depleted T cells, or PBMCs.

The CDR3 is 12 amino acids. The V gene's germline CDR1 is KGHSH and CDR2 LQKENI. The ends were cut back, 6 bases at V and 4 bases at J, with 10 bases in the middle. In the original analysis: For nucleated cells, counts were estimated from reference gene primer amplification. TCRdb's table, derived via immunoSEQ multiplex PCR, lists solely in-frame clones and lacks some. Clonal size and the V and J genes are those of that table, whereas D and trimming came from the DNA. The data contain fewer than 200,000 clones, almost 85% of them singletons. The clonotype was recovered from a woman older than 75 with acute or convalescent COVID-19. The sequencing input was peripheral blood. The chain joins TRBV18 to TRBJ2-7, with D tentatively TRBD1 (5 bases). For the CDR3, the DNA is TGTGCCAGCTCGGACACAGCATACGAGCAGTACTTC. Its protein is CASSDTAYEQYF.